A selection of T cell receptor beta chains follows, all from one sample in a study of quantifying T cell responses using KT2 cells. Using its own MiXCR run on the UMI-ligation and nested PCR reads, TCRdb lists one record per CDR3 protein. The data hold some 50,000 distinct CDR3 sequences, with 11% observed a single time. Sequencing was performed on PBMCs spiked with cells of the T cell clone KT2. All receptors come from a human donor. Each CDR3 is given with its conserved first and last residue. D genes are given only for firm matches. Rows give clone size only sometimes, using once, few, many, or a class for an expanded clone.

J	V	size	D	CDR3	DNA
TRBJ1-1	TRBV5-1	.	.	CASSLSPRTVNTEAFF	TGCGCCAGCAGCTTGTCGCCTCGGACGGTGAACACTGAAGCTTTCTTT
TRBJ1-3	TRBV9	few	.	CASSVTPGNTIYF	TGTGCCAGCAGCGTAACACCTGGAAACACCATATATTTT
TRBJ1-1	TRBV29-1	many	.	CSVQPGRAFF	TGCAGCGTCCAACCTGGGAGGGCTTTCTTT
TRBJ2-1	TRBV12-3/TRBV12-4	many	.	CASSSGTNRDTSYNEQFF	TGTGCCAGCAGTTCGGGGACCAACCGGGACACTTCCTACAATGAGCAGTTCTTC
TRBJ2-5	TRBV7-2	many	.	CASSLTGGGQETQYF	TGTGCCAGCAGTCTTACGGGGGGCGGGCAAGAGACCCAGTACTTC
TRBJ1-6	TRBV10-3	few	.	CAISESVLGNSPLHF	TGTGCCATCAGTGAGTCGGTGTTGGGGAATTCACCCCTCCACTTT
TRBJ2-3	TRBV18	few	.	CASSPRQGPRTDTQYF	TGTGCCAGCTCACCCCGGCAGGGGCCTCGCACAGATACGCAGTATTTT
TRBJ2-3	TRBV20-1	many	TRBD2	CSAVPSGSYDTQYF	TGCAGTGCTGTACCTAGCGGGAGTTATGATACGCAGTATTTT
TRBJ1-6	TRBV6-6	few	.	CASSYSGATDSPLHF	TGTGCCAGCAGTTACAGTGGGGCGACGGATTCACCCCTCCACTTT
TRBJ2-5	TRBV5-1	few	.	CASSLLLQQETQYF	TGCGCCAGCAGCTTGTTATTACAGCAAGAGACCCAGTACTTC
TRBJ1-5	TRBV3-1	few	.	CASSPGTADQPQHF	TGTGCCAGCAGCCCCGGGACCGCCGATCAGCCCCAGCATTTT
TRBJ1-4	TRBV6-5	few	.	CASGRNEKLFF	TGTGCCAGTGGGAGGAACGAAAAACTGTTTTTT
TRBJ2-4	TRBV7-2	.	.	CASSLAPATQGIQYF	TGTGCCAGCAGCTTGGCCCCGGCAACCCAGGGGATTCAGTACTTC
TRBJ1-5	TRBV6-1	few	.	CASSEVSGLGQPQHF	TGTGCCAGCAGTGAAGTCAGTGGACTAGGTCAGCCCCAGCATTTT
TRBJ1-1	TRBV29-1	many	.	CSAQEGITEAFF	TGCAGCGCCCAGGAAGGGATCACTGAAGCTTTCTTT
TRBJ2-3	TRBV24-1	.	.	CATSDLDFGDTQYF	TGTGCCACCAGTGATTTGGATTTCGGAGATACGCAGTATTTT
TRBJ1-5	TRBV20-1	few	.	CSARGTTGRGQPQHF	TGCAGTGCTAGAGGAACTACTGGGAGGGGCCAGCCCCAGCATTTT
TRBJ2-5	TRBV10-3	few	.	CAKQRRHQETQYF	TGTGCCAAACAGCGACGTCACCAAGAGACCCAGTACTTC
TRBJ1-1	TRBV9	.	TRBD1	CASSSETGPGTEAFF	TGTGCCAGCAGCTCTGAGACAGGGCCTGGAACTGAAGCTTTCTTT
TRBJ2-1	TRBV19	once	TRBD1	CASTSGTENVDEQFF	TGTGCCAGTACTTCCGGGACAGAGAACGTCGATGAGCAGTTCTTC
TRBJ2-3	TRBV1	.	.	CTSSRRVRLAGSDTQYF	TGCACCAGCAGCCGGAGAGTTAGATTAGCGGGGTCTGATACGCAGTATTTT
TRBJ2-3	TRBV5-1	many	TRBD2	CASSYQLAGGPDTQYF	TGCGCCAGCAGCTACCAACTAGCGGGAGGGCCAGATACGCAGTATTTT
TRBJ1-5	TRBV5-1	.	.	CASSLTANQPQHF	TGCGCCAGCAGCCTCACGGCCAATCAGCCCCAGCATTTT
TRBJ2-7	TRBV29-1	many	TRBD1	CSVVTGNLYEQYF	TGCAGCGTTGTGACAGGGAACCTATACGAGCAGTACTTC
TRBJ2-7	TRBV7-2	few	.	CASSLVAAGLDEQYF	TGTGCCAGCAGCTTAGTAGCGGCCGGCCTCGACGAGCAGTACTTC
TRBJ2-2	TRBV5-1	many	.	CASSLSARTGELFF	TGCGCCAGCAGCTTGAGCGCGAGGACCGGGGAGCTGTTTTTT
TRBJ2-5	TRBV6-2/TRBV6-3	few	TRBD2	CASSYWTSQETQYF	TGTGCCAGCAGTTATTGGACTAGTCAAGAGACCCAGTACTTC
TRBJ1-1	TRBV15	.	.	CATSRERGVGEAFF	TGTGCCACCAGCAGGGAGCGGGGGGTGGGTGAAGCTTTCTTT
TRBJ1-4	TRBV29-1	.	TRBD1	CSAGDRGTNEKLFF	TGCAGCGCCGGGGACAGGGGAACTAATGAAAAACTGTTTTTT
TRBJ1-3	TRBV14	few	.	CASSQESRFSGNTIYF	TGTGCCAGCAGCCAAGAAAGTCGGTTCTCTGGAAACACCATATATTTT
TRBJ1-1	TRBV5-6	.	TRBD1	CDSSPNRDRITEAFF	TGTGACAGCAGCCCCAACCGGGACAGGATAACTGAAGCTTTCTTT
TRBJ2-1	TRBV12-3/TRBV12-4	.	.	CASSLGQSEQFF	TGTGCCAGCAGTTTAGGGCAGAGTGAGCAGTTCTTC
TRBJ2-2	TRBV5-1	few	TRBD1	CASSPAGTANTGELFF	TGCGCCAGCAGTCCCGCCGGGACAGCCAACACCGGGGAGCTGTTTTTT
TRBJ2-3	TRBV9	many	.	CASSVERWGDTQYF	TGTGCCAGCAGCGTGGAGCGTTGGGGAGATACGCAGTATTTT
TRBJ1-1	TRBV3-1	.	TRBD1	CASSQYGVRTGEMNTEAFF	TGTGCCAGCAGCCAATATGGTGTCAGAACAGGGGAGATGAACACTGAAGCTTTCTTT
TRBJ2-3	TRBV2	many	.	CASKADRGDTQYF	TGTGCCAGCAAGGCGGACCGAGGAGATACGCAGTATTTT
TRBJ2-7	TRBV6-5	few	TRBD1	CASSYEDRGYEQYF	TGTGCCAGCAGTTACGAGGACAGGGGCTACGAGCAGTACTTC
TRBJ2-1	TRBV20-1	few	TRBD2	CSARDLAGDEQFF	TGCAGTGCTAGAGATCTAGCGGGAGATGAGCAGTTCTTC
TRBJ2-3	TRBV14	many	.	CASTKAGSPDTQYF	TGTGCCAGCACCAAGGCTGGTTCACCAGATACGCAGTATTTT
TRBJ1-1	TRBV7-9	few	.	CASSLVRRSTHTEAFF	TGTGCCAGCAGCTTAGTTCGCCGCAGTACCCACACTGAAGCTTTCTTT
TRBJ2-6	TRBV4-2	.	TRBD2	CASSQDGTSGRDGANVLTF	TGTGCCAGCAGCCAAGACGGGACTAGCGGGAGGGACGGGGCCAACGTCCTGACTTTC
TRBJ1-1	TRBV29-1	many	.	CSVEDRVKNTEAFF	TGCAGCGTTGAAGACAGGGTCAAGAACACTGAAGCTTTCTTT
TRBJ2-6	TRBV2	.	TRBD1	CATTRRQGTLSGANVLTF	TGTGCCACCACGAGGAGACAGGGGACGCTCTCTGGGGCCAACGTCCTGACTTTC
TRBJ2-7	TRBV25-1	few	.	CASSEGGHEQYF	TGTGCCAGCAGTGAGGGGGGCCACGAGCAGTACTTC
TRBJ1-1	TRBV7-8	.	TRBD1	CASSLGGQGGHTEAFF	TGTGCCAGCAGCTTAGGAGGACAGGGGGGTCATACTGAAGCTTTCTTT
TRBJ1-4	TRBV18	many	TRBD1	CASSRDRGHDEKLFF	TGTGCCAGCTCACGAGACAGGGGGCACGATGAAAAACTGTTTTTT